This T cell receptor (beta chain) emerged from a study of siplizumab effects on memory and regulatory T cells. Study-level findings and limits: Unstimulated subsets contained matches for only a minor fraction of alloreactive clones.

As for this clone: What it recognizes is unknown.

Germline lookup yields CDR1 SGHRS and CDR2 YFSETQ. The V and J ends lost 3 bases and 3 bases, in that order; junction bases with no gene match: 7. CDR3 size: 17 residues. Sequenced by immunoSEQ multiplex PCR; TCRdb stores in-frame clones only, minus some. The table has roughly 69,000 clones, over 65% seen once. The chain has TRBV5-1 and TRBJ2-1, with TRBD2 matching 12 bases. The specimen sequenced was memory CD4+ T cells sorted from blood. This sequence was found in a human donor in good health. As DNA, the CDR3 is TGCGCCAGCAGCTCTCGGCGGACTAGCGGGGACTACAATGAGCAGTTCTTC. Protein sequence: CASSSRRTSGDYNEQFF.